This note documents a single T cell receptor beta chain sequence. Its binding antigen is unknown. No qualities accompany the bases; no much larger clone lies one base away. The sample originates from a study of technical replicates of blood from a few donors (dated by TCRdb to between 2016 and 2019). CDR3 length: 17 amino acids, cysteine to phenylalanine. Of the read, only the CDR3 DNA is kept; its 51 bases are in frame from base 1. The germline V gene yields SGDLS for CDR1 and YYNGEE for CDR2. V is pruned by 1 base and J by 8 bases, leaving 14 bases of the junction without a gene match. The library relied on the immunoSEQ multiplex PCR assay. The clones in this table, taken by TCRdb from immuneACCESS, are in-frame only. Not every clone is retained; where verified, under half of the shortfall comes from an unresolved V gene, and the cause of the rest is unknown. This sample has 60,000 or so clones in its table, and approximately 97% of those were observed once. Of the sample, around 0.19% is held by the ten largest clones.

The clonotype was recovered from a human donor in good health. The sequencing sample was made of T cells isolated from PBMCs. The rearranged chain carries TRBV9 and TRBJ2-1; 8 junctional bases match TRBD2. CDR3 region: CASSVSTTGTSLDEQFF. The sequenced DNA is TGTGCCAGCAGCGTATCCACCACCGGGACTAGTTTAGATGAGCAGTTCTTC.